This TCR beta chain was obtained from a study of T-cell memory formation after mild COVID-19. TCRdb independently ran MiXCR on the 5' RACE reads; one entry per CDR3 protein. The sample has 200,000 to 250,000 distinct CDR3 sequences, under 12% seen once. Germline V CDR1 and CDR2: MNHEY, SMNVEV (reference sequence). V shed 4 bases and J shed 6 bases, with 18 bases lying between them. The length of the CDR3 is 15 residues. The chain links TRBV27 to TRBJ1-2, with D uncertain. The clonotype was recovered from a man between 18 and 35 years old who had mild COVID-19 (a few samples of this study predate the infection). Cell type and time point are not known. The sample comprised PBMCs or a T cell subset sorted from them (not recorded which). CDR3 DNA sequence: TGTGCCAGCAGTTCCCGGGGAGGGCTGATGAATGGCTACACCTTC. The encoded protein is CASSSRGGLMNGYTF.